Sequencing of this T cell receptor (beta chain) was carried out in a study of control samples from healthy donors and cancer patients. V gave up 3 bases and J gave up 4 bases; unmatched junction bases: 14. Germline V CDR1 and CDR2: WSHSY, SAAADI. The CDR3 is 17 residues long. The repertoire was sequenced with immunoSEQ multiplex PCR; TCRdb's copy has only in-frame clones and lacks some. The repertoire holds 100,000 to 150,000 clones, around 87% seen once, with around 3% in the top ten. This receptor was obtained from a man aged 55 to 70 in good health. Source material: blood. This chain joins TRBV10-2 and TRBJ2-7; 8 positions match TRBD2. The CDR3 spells CASSDPSSGGLIYEQYF. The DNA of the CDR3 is TGCGCCAGCAGTGATCCCTCGAGCGGGGGTCTTATATACGAGCAGTACTTC.